This TCR beta chain originates from a study of cytomegalovirus exposure and HLA in healthy donors. With 60 Vbeta and 13 Jbeta primers, the PCR was carried out. Measured with immunoSEQ multiplex PCR; TCRdb has only the in-frame clones, and not every one. Here the sample spans 98,000 or so clones, roughly 80% being singletons. With respect to this clone: The antigen remains undetermined.

Per the germline V gene, CDR1 is LNHDA and CDR2 is SQIVND (reference sequence). With 5 bases removed from V and 9 bases from J, the gap between germline ends came to 5 bases. The CDR3 has 11 amino acids. Study-wide points: By HLA locus, TCR association rates varied in a later analysis, with DRB1 showing the most and HLA-C the fewest. Sequencing artifact likely explains a cluster of highly shared sequence variants. Some V segments, TRBV6-2 and TRBV6-3 among them, were indistinguishable and were therefore excluded. Cytomegalovirus association was listed for under 200 TCR beta chains.

The chain carries TRBV19 and TRBJ2-6; D gene unclear. What was sequenced was PBMCs. This TCR derives from a woman in her thirties or forties in good health and CMV-seronegative. Written as DNA, the CDR3 is TGTGCCAGTAGTTCAGGCAACGTCCTGACTTTC. Its translation is CASSSGNVLTF.